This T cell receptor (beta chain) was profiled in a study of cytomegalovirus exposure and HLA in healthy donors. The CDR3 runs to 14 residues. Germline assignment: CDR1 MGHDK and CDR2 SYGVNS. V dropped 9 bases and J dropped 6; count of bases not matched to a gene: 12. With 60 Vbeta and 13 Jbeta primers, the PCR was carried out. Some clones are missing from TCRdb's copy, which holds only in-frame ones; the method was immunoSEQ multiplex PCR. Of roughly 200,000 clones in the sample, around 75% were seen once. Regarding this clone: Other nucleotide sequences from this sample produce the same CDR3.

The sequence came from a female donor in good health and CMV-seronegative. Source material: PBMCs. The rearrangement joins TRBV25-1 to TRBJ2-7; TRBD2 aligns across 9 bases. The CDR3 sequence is CASTGRGLASEQYF. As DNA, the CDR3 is TGTGCCAGTACTGGCCGGGGACTAGCTTCCGAGCAGTACTTC.